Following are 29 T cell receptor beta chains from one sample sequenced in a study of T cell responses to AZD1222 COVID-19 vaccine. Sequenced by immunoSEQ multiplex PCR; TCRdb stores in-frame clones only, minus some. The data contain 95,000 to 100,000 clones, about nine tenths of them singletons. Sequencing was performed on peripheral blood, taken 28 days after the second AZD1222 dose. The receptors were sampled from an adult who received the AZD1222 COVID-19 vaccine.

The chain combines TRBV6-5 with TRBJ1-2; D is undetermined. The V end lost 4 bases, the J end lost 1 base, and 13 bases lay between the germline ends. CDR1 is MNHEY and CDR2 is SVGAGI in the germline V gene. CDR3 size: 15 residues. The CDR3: CASSSDWALNYGYTF. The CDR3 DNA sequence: TGTGCCAGCAGTTCGGATTGGGCCCTTAACTATGGCTACACCTTC.

CDR3 nucleotide sequence: TGTGCCAGCAGCTTGGATACCAACACCGGGGAGCTGTTTTTT. This sequence encodes CASSLDTNTGELFF. This chain connects TRBV5-5 to TRBJ2-2; no reliable D call. Germline-derived CDR1 and CDR2 are SGHKS and YYEKEE (reference sequence). Deletions cut 0 bases from V and 2 bases from J, with 5 bases between. The length of the CDR3 is 14 residues.

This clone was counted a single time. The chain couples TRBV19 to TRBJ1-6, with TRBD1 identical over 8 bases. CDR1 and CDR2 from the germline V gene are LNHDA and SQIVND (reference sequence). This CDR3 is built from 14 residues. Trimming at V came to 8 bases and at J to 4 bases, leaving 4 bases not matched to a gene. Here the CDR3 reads CASGGQAYNSPLHF. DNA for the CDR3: TGTGCCAGTGGGGGACAGGCATATAATTCACCCCTCCACTTT.

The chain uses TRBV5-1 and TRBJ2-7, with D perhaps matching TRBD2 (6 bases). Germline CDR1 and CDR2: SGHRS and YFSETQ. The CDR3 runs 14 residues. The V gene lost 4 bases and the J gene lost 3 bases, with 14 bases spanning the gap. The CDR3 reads CASSNRNSGYEQYF. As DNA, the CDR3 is TGCGCCAGCAGCAACAGAAATAGCGGCTACGAGCAGTACTTC.

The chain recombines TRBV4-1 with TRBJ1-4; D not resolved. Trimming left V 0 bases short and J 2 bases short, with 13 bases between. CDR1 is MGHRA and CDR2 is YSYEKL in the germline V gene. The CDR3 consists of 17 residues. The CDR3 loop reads CASSQDGRSATNEKLFF. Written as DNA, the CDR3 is TGCGCCAGCAGCCAAGATGGGAGGTCCGCGACTAATGAAAAACTGTTTTTT.

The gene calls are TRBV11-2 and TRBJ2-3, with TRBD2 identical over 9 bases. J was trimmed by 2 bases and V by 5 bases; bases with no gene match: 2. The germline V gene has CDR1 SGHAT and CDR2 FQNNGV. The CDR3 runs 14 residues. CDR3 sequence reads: CASSRLAVTDTQYF. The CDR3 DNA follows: TGTGCCAGCAGCCGACTAGCGGTCACAGATACGCAGTATTTT.

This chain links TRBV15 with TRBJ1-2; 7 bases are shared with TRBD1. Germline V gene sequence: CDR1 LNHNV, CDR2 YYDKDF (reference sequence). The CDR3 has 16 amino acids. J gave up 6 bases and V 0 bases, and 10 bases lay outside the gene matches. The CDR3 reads CATSRDRQGWGDGYTF. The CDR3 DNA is TGTGCCACCAGCAGAGACCGACAGGGCTGGGGCGATGGCTACACCTTC.

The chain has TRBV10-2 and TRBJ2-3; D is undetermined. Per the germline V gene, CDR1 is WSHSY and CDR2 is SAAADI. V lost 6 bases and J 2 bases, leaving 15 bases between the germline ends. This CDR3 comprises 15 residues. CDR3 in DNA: TGCGCCAGCAGGACTCATCGATCAAACACAGATACGCAGTATTTT. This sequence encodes CASRTHRSNTDTQYF.

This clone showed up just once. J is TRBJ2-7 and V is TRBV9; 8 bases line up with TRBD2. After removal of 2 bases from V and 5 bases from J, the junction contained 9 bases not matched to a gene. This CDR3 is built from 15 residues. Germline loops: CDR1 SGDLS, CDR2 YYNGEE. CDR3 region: CASSVREREIHEQYF. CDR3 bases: TGTGCCAGCAGCGTGCGTGAGCGGGAGATCCACGAGCAGTACTTC.

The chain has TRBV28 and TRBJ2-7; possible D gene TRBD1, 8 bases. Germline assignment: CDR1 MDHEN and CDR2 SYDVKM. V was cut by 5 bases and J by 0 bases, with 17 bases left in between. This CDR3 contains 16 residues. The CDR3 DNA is TGTGCCAGCAGTCCCTACAGGGGGGGGAGCTCCTACGAGCAGTACTTC. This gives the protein CASSPYRGGSSYEQYF.

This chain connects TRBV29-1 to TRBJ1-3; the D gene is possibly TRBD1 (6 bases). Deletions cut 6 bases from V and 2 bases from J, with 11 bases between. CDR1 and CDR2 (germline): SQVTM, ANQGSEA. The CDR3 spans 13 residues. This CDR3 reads CSVEKGAGNTIYF. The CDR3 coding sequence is TGCAGCGTGGAAAAGGGGGCTGGAAACACCATATATTTT.

The DNA of the CDR3 is TGTGCCAGCAGCGTACGAGCCGGGGTCAGAGGGAGCCGAACCTCCCAAGAGACCCAGTACTTC. This codes for CASSVRAGVRGSRTSQETQYF. V gene TRBV9 combines with J gene TRBJ2-5, with D possibly TRBD2 on 5 matching bases. The V and J ends lost 1 base and 1 base respectively, with 29 bases between them. The CDR3 totals 21 residues. Germline loops: CDR1 SGDLS, CDR2 YYNGEE.

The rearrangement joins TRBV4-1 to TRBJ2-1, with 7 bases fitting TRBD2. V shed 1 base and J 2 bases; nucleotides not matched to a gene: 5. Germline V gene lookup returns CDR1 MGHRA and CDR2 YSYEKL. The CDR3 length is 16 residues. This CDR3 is CASSQGAGRTYNEQFF. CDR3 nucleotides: TGCGCCAGCAGCCAAGGGGCCGGGAGGACCTACAATGAGCAGTTCTTC.

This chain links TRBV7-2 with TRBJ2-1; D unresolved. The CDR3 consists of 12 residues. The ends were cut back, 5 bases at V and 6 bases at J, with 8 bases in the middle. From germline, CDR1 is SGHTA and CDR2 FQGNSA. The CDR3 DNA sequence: TGTGCCAGCAGCCCCTTGGTCAATGAGCAGTTCTTC. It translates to CASSPLVNEQFF.

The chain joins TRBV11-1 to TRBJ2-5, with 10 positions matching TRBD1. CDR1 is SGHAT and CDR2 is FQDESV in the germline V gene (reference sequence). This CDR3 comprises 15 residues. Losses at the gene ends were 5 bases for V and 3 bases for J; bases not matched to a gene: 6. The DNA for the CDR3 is TGTGCCAGCAGCCCTAGGACAGGGGGAAAAGAGACCCAGTACTTC. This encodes CASSPRTGGKETQYF.

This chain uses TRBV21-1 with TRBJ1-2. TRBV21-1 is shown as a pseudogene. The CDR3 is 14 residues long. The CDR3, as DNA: TGTGCCAGCAGCAGGAAAAGGGTCGGGCTTGGCTACACCTTC. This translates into CASSRKRVGLGYTF.

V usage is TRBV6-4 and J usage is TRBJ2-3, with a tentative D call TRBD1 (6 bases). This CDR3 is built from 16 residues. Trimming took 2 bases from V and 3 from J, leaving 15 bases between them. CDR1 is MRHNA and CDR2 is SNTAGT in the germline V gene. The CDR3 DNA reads TGTGCCAGCAGTGACCAGGGGACCAGCAAGACAGATACGCAGTATTTT. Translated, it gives CASSDQGTSKTDTQYF.

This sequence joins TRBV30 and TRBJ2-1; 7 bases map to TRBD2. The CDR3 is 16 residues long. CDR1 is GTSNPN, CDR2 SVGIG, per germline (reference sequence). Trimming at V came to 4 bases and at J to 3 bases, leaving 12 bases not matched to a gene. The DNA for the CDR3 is TGTGCCTGGATCGGCCTCGGGGGGAGTTACTACAATGAGCAGTTCTTC. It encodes CAWIGLGGSYYNEQFF.

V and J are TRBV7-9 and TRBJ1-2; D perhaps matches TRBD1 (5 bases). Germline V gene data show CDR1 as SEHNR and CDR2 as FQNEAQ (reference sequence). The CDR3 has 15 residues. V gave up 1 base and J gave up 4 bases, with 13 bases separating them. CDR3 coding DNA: TGTGCCAGCAGCTTAGAACGTGGGGGTCTCTATGGCTACACCTTC. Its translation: CASSLERGGLYGYTF.

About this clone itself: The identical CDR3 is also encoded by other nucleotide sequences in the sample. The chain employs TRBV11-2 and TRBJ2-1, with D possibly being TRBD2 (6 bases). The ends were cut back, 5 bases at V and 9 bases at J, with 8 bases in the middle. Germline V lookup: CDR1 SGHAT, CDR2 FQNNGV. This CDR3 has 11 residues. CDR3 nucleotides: TGTGCCAGCAGCCCCGGGGGTGAGCAGTTCTTC. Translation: CASSPGGEQFF.

CDR3 in DNA: TGTGCCACCACCAAACAAGACACAGATACGCAGTATTTT. Its translation: CATTKQDTDTQYF. The chain couples TRBV24-1 to TRBJ2-3; D is undetermined. Trimming stripped 8 bases from V and 2 bases from J, with 10 bases between. The length of the CDR3 is 13 residues. CDR1 is KGHDR, CDR2 SFDVKD, per germline.

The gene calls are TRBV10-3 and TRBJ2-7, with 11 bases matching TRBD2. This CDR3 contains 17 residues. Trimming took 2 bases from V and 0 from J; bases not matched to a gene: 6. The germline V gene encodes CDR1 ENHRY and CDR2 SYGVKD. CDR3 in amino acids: CAISETGTSGISYEQYF. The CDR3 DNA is TGTGCCATCAGTGAGACCGGGACTAGCGGAATCTCCTACGAGCAGTACTTC.

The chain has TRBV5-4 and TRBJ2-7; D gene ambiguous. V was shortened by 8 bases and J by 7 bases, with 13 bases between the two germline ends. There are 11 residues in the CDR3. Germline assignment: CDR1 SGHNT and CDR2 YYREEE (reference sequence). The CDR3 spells CASSDVGEQYF. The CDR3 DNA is TGTGCCAGTTCGGACGTAGGGGAGCAGTACTTC.

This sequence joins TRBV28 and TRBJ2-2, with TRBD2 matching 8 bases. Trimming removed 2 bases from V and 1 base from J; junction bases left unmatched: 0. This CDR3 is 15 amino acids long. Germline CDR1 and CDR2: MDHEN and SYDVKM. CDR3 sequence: CASSLAGGNTGELFF. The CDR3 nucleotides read TGTGCCAGCAGTTTAGCGGGAGGGAACACCGGGGAGCTGTTTTTT.

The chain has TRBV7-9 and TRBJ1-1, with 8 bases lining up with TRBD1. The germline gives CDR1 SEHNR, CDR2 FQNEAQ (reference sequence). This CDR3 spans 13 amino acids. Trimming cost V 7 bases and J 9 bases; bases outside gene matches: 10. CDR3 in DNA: TGTGCCAGCATCAAAACAGGGGGTGAGCAAGCTTTCTTT. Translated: CASIKTGGEQAFF.

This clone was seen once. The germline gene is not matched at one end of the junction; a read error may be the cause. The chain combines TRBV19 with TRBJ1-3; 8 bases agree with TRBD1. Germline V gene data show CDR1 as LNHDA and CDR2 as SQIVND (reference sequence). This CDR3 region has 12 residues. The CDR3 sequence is CASSTRDRTLNF. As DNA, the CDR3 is TGTGCCAGTAGTACTCGGGACAGGACCCTCAATTTT.

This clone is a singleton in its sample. The CDR3 bases are TGCGCCAGCAGCCAACTAGCGGGAGGGACCTACAATGAGCAGTTCTTC. The encoded protein is CASSQLAGGTYNEQFF. The V and J genes are TRBV4-1 and TRBJ2-1, with TRBD2 identical over 12 bases. Per the germline V gene, CDR1 is MGHRA and CDR2 is YSYEKL. The CDR3 is 16 residues long. The trim removed 2 bases at V and 2 bases at J, leaving 1 base unmatched.

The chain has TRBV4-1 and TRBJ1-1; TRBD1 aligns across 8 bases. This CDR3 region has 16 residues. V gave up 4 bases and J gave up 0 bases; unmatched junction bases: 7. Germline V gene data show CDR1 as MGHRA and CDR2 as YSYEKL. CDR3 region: CASSRGTGGMNTEAFF. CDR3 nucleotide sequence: TGCGCCAGCAGCCGAGGGACAGGCGGCATGAACACTGAAGCTTTCTTT.

CDR3 sequence reads: CASSLTGEETQYF. CDR3 nucleotide sequence: TGTGCCAGCAGTCTTACAGGGGAAGAGACCCAGTACTTC. J is TRBJ2-5 and V is TRBV11-2, with 7 bases matching TRBD1. V trimming: 6 bases; J trimming: 3 bases; junction bases outside the gene matches: 4. Looked up from germline, CDR1 is SGHAT and CDR2 is FQNNGV. The CDR3 spans 13 residues.